This T cell receptor beta chain was sequenced in a study of glioma-infiltrating T cells after dendritic cell vaccination. Study as a whole: The vaccine used monocyte-derived dendritic cells pulsed overnight with autologous tumor lysate.

Germline CDR1 and CDR2: SGHDT and YYEEEE. Trimming took 4 bases from V and 7 from J; bases not matched to a gene: 7. The CDR3 loop spans 13 amino acids. TCRB CDR3 was amplified from 2 ug genomic DNA or less. Profiled with immunoSEQ multiplex PCR; TCRdb holds only in-frame clones, not every one. The data show tens of thousands of clones, more than 75% seen once. The time point here: after dendritic cell vaccination, including at tumor progression/relapse. This clonotype was obtained from a human donor with glioblastoma. The V gene is TRBV5-6, the J gene TRBJ1-2, with 7 bases identical to TRBD1. The sample here was blood, taken after dendritic cell vaccination. CDR3 loop: CASSGAGTAGYTF. The CDR3 DNA reads as TGTGCCAGCAGCGGGGCCGGGACAGCTGGCTACACCTTC.